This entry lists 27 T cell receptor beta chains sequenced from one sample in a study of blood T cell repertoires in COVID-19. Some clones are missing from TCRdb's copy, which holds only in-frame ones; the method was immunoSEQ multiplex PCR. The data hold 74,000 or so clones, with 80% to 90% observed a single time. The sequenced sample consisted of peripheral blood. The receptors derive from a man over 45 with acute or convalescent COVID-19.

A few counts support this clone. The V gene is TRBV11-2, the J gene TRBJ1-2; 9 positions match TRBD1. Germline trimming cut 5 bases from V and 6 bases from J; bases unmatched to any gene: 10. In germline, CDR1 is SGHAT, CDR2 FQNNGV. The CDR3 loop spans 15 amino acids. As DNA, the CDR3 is TGTGCCAGCAGCAATACAGGGGGCGCATTTAATGGCTACACCTTC. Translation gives CASSNTGGAFNGYTF.

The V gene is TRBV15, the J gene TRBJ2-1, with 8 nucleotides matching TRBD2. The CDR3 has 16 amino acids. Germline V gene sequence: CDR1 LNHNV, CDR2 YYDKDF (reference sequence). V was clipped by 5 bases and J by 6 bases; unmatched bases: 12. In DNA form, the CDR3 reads TGTGCCACCAGCCAGGTTAGCGGGAAGGGCGGCAATGAGCAGTTCTTC. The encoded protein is CATSQVSGKGGNEQFF.

The CDR3 reads CASSKATGNYGYTF. In DNA, the CDR3 is TGTGCCAGCAGCAAGGCGACAGGGAACTATGGCTACACCTTC. This sequence joins TRBV7-9 and TRBJ1-2; 7 positions agree with TRBD1. Germline assignment: CDR1 SEHNR and CDR2 FQNEAQ (reference sequence). The trim removed 5 bases at V and 2 bases at J, leaving 5 bases unmatched. The CDR3 sequence is 14 residues long.

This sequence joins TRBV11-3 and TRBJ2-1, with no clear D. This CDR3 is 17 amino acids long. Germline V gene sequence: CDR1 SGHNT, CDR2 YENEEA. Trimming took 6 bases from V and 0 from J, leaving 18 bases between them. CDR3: CASSRSGIMSSYNEQFF. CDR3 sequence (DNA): TGTGCCAGCAGTAGGAGTGGTATCATGAGCTCCTACAATGAGCAGTTCTTC.

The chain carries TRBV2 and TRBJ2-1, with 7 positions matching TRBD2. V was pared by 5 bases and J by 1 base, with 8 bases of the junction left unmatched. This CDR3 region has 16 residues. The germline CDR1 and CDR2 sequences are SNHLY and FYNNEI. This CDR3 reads CASSRNAGVSYNEQFF. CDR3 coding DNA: TGTGCCAGCAGTCGTAACGCGGGAGTTTCCTACAATGAGCAGTTCTTC.

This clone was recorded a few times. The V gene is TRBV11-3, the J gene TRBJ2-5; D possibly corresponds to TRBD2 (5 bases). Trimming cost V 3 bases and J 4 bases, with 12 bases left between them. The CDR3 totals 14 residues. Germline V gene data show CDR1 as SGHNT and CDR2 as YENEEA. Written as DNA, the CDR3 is TGTGCCAGCAGCTTTGAGGGAGAGGTAGAGACCCAGTACTTC. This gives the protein CASSFEGEVETQYF.

This chain's CDR3 is CASSSPGQGIYNEQFF. Written as DNA, the CDR3 is TGTGCCAGCAGTTCCCCGGGACAGGGGATCTACAATGAGCAGTTCTTC. The chain recombines TRBV6-5 with TRBJ2-1; 10 bases align to TRBD1. The CDR3 spans 16 residues. Germline CDR1 is MNHEY and CDR2 is SVGAGI. Trimming at V came to 4 bases and at J to 3 bases, leaving 6 bases not matched to a gene.

CDR3 sequence: CATSAGTGNNQPQHF. DNA for the CDR3: TGTGCCACCTCAGCCGGGACAGGAAACAATCAGCCCCAGCATTTT. The V and J genes are TRBV10-3 and TRBJ1-5; 8 bases match TRBD1. Germline V gene lookup returns CDR1 ENHRY and CDR2 SYGVKD. J was trimmed by 3 bases and V by 10 bases; bases with no gene match: 11. This CDR3 region has 15 residues.

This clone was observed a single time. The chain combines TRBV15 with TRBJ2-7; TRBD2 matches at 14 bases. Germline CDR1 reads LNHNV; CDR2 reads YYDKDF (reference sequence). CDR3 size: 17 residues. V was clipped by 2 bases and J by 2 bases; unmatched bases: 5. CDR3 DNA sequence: TGTGCCACCAGCAGATCGGGACTAGCGGGAGAGGCCTACGAGCAGTACGTC. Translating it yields CATSRSGLAGEAYEQYV.

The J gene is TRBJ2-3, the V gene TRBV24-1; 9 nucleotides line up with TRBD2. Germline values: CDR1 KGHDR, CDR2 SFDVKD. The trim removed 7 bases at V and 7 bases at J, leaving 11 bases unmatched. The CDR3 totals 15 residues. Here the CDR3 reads CATRDSGGPGNTQYF. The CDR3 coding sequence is TGTGCCACCAGAGATAGCGGGGGCCCGGGAAATACGCAGTATTTT.

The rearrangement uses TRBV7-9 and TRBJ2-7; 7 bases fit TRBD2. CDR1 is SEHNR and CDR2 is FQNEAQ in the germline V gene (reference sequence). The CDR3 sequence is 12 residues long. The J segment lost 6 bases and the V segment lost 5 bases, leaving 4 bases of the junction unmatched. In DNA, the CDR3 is TGTGCCAGCAGCCCCCCGGGGGGCGAGCAGTACTTC. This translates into CASSPPGGEQYF.

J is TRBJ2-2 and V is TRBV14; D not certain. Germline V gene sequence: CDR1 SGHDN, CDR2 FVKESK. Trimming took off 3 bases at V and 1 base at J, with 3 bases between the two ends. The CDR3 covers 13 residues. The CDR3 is CASSHKNTGELFF. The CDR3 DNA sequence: TGTGCCAGCAGCCACAAGAACACCGGGGAGCTGTTTTTT.

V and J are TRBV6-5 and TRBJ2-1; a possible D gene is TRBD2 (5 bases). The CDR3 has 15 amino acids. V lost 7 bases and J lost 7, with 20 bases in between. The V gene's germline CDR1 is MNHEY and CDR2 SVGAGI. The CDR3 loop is CASNPVVRDSNEQFF. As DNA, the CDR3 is TGTGCCAGCAACCCGGTTGTCCGGGATAGTAATGAGCAGTTCTTC.

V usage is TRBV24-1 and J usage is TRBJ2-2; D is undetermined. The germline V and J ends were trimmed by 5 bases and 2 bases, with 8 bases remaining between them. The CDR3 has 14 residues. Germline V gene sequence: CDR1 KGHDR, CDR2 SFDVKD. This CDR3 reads CATSVAVNTGELFF. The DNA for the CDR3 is TGTGCCACCAGTGTTGCGGTAAACACCGGGGAGCTGTTTTTT.

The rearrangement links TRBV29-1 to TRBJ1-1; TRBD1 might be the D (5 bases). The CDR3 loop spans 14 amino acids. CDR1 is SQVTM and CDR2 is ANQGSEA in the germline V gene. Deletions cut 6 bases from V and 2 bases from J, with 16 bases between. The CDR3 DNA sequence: TGCAGCGTAGAAACGGGGGTTGACAACACTGAAGCTTTCTTT. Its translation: CSVETGVDNTEAFF.

CDR3 nucleotide sequence: TGCAGTGCTGGTGGACAGGGGGGAAGAGGGGAGACCCAGTACTTC. Its translation is CSAGGQGGRGETQYF. The rearrangement links TRBV20-1 to TRBJ2-5; 10 positions agree with TRBD1. Germline trimming cut 5 bases from V and 5 bases from J; bases unmatched to any gene: 11. Germline V gene data show CDR1 as DFQATT and CDR2 as SNEGSKA (reference sequence). The CDR3 is 15 amino acids.

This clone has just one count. The CDR3 bases are TGCGCCAGCAGCCAAGAACTAGCGGGAGACGAGCAGTACTTC. It encodes CASSQELAGDEQYF. V gene TRBV4-3 combines with J gene TRBJ2-7; 11 nucleotides line up with TRBD2. The CDR3 sequence is 14 residues long. CDR1 and CDR2 from the germline V gene are LGHNA and YSLEER. V shed 0 bases, J shed 5 bases, and the junction held 0 bases outside the gene matches.

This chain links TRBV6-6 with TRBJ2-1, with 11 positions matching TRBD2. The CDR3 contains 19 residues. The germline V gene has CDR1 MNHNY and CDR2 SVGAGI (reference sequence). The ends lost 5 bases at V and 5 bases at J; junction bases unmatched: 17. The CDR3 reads CASSPYSGRASAIDNEQFF. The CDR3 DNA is TGTGCCAGCAGTCCGTATAGCGGGAGGGCCTCGGCAATCGACAATGAGCAGTTCTTC.

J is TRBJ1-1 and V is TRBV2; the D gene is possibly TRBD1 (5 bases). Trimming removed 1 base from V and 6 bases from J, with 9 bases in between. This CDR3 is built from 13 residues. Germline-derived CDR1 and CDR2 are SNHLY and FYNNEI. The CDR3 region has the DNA TGTGCCAGCAGTGAAGAGGGGTTAGCTGAAGCTTTCTTT. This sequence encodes CASSEEGLAEAFF.

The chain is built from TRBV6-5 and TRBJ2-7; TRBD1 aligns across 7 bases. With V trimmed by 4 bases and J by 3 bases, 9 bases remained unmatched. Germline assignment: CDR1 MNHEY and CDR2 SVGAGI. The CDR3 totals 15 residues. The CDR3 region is CASSSSRGIGYEQYF. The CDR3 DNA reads TGTGCCAGCAGTTCTTCCAGGGGGATCGGCTACGAGCAGTACTTC.

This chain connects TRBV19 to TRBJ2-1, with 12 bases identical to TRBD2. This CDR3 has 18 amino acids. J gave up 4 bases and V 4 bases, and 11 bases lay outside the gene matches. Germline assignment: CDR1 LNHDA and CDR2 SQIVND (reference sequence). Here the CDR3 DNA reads TGTGCCAGTAGTAGCCACCCGGGACTAGCGGGCGCTTACAATGAGCAGTTCTTC. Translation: CASSSHPGLAGAYNEQFF.

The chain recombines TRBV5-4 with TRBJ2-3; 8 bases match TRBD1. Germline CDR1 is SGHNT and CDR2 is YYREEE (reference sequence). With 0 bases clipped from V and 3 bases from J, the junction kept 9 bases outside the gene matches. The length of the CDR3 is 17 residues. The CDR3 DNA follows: TGTGCCAGCAGCTTGGACGGTCAGGGGGCTCGGACAGATACGCAGTATTTT. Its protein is CASSLDGQGARTDTQYF.

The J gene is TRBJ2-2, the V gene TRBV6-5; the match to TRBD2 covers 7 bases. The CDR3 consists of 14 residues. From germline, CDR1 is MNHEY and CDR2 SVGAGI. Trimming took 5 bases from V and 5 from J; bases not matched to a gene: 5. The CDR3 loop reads CASSTGRGTGELFF. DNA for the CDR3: TGTGCCAGCAGTACGGGGAGGGGTACCGGGGAGCTGTTTTTT.

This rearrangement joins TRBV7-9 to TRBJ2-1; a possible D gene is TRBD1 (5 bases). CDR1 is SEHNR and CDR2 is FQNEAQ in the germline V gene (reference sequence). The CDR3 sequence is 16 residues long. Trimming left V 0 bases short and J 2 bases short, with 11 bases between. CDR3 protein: CASSLAQGTPYNEQFF. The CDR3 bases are TGTGCCAGCAGCTTAGCCCAGGGTACCCCCTACAATGAGCAGTTCTTC.

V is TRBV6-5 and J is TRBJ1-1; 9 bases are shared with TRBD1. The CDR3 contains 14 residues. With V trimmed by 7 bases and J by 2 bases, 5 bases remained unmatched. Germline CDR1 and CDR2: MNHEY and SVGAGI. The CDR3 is CASKKQGANTEAFF. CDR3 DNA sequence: TGTGCCAGCAAAAAACAGGGGGCCAACACTGAAGCTTTCTTT.

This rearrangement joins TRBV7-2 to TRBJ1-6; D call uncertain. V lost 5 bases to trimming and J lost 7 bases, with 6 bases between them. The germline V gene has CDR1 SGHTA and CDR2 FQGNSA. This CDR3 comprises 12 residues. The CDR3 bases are TGTGCCAGCAGCACGGGGAATTCACCCCTCCACTTT. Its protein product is CASSTGNSPLHF.

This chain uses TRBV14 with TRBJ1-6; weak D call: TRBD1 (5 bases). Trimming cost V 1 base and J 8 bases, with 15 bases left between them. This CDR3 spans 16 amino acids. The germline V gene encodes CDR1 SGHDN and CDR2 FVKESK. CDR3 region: CASSQVGGIIDSPLHF. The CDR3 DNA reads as TGTGCCAGCAGCCAAGTCGGGGGAATAATCGATTCACCCCTCCACTTT.